Presented here are 29 T cell receptor beta chains from one specimen sequenced in a study of control samples from healthy donors and cancer patients (dated by TCRdb to 2019 to 2021). Libraries were constructed by the immunoSEQ multiplex PCR assay. TCRdb took over this immuneACCESS table, retaining in-frame rearrangements with V and J assigned. Such tables are incomplete; in checked studies, under half of the missing clones stem from an unresolved V gene, and the remainder is unexplained. Across this sample there are 75,000 to 80,000 clones, with roughly 89% seen only once. Jointly, the top ten make up 9.5% of the sample. Sample: PBMCs. These receptors came from a woman aged 45-59 years with colorectal cancer.

This clone has just a few counts. This chain uses TRBV7-9 with TRBJ1-6; D might be TRBD1 (6 bases). V gave up 5 bases and J gave up 13 bases, with 21 bases separating them. CDR3 length equals 15 residues. Germline V CDR1 and CDR2: SEHNR, FQNEAQ (reference sequence). As DNA, the CDR3 is TGTGCCAGCAGCCCTAAAATGGTGGGGGCCGGGCCCCTCCACTTT. This codes for CASSPKMVGAGPLHF. The whole variable domain, filled in from reference TRBV7-9 and TRBJ1-6, reads DTGVSQNPRHKITKRGQNVTFRCDPISEHNRLYWYRQTLGQGPEFLTYFQNEAQLEKSRLLSDRFSAERPKGSFSTLEIQRTEQGDSAMYLCASSPKMVGAGPLHFGNGTRLTVT.

The rearrangement uses TRBV7-9 and TRBJ2-1; D unclear. Between the trimmed V and J ends, which lost 0 bases and 3 bases, there was a span of 6 bases. CDR1 is SEHNR, CDR2 FQNEAQ, per germline (reference sequence). This CDR3 is 14 amino acids long. CDR3 nucleotides: TGTGCCAGCAGCTTAGCGGGGTTCTACAATGAGCAGTTCTTC. Translation gives CASSLAGFYNEQFF.

The chain joins TRBV18 to TRBJ2-6; 8 nucleotides align to TRBD1. Per the germline V gene, CDR1 is KGHSH and CDR2 is LQKENI. The CDR3 totals 16 residues. Trimming at V came to 5 bases and at J to 9 bases, leaving 12 bases not matched to a gene. CDR3 in amino acids: CASSEGQGMVVNVLTF. CDR3 DNA: TGTGCCAGCTCAGAAGGACAGGGAATGGTAGTCAACGTCCTGACTTTC.

This chain connects TRBV5-1 to TRBJ2-3, with 8 bases matching TRBD2. CDR1 is SGHRS, CDR2 YFSETQ, per germline. J lost 4 bases, V lost 6 bases, and 7 bases had no gene match. The CDR3 contains 14 residues. Here the CDR3 reads CASKTGGPADTQYF. Here the CDR3 DNA reads TGCGCCAGCAAAACGGGGGGGCCCGCAGATACGCAGTATTTT.

The chain has TRBV18 and TRBJ2-2; D possibly corresponds to TRBD1 (5 bases). Trimming removed 3 bases from V and 4 bases from J, with 12 bases in between. CDR3 length equals 15 residues. CDR1 is KGHSH and CDR2 is LQKENI in the germline V gene. CDR3 sequence: CASSPVRVFTGELFF. As DNA, the CDR3 is TGTGCCAGCTCACCGGTCAGGGTGTTCACCGGGGAGCTGTTTTTT.

This chain uses TRBV28 with TRBJ2-2; D is tentatively TRBD1 or TRBD2 (5 bases each). This CDR3 contains 17 residues. Trimming took off 6 bases at V and 4 bases at J, with 21 bases between the two ends. Germline assignment: CDR1 MDHEN and CDR2 SYDVKM. The CDR3 bases are TGTGCCAGCAGACCCCAGGTGGAGGTCAGGGTCACCGGGGAGCTGTTTTTT. This sequence encodes CASRPQVEVRVTGELFF.

The CDR3 DNA follows: TGTGCCAGCAGCCCCCGGGGGACAGATACGCAGTATTTT. This gives the protein CASSPRGTDTQYF. The chain combines TRBV7-3 with TRBJ2-3, with a tentative D call TRBD2 (6 bases). Trimming removed 5 bases from V and 3 bases from J, with 9 bases in between. The CDR3 has 13 residues. The germline V gene has CDR1 SGHTA and CDR2 FQGTGA.

V is TRBV24-1 and J is TRBJ1-5; D gene unclear. With 6 bases removed from V and 0 bases from J, the gap between germline ends came to 8 bases. In germline, CDR1 is KGHDR, CDR2 SFDVKD. This CDR3 spans 14 amino acids. CDR3 in DNA: TGTGCCACCAGTCCCGGGAATAGCAATCAGCCCCAGCATTTT. Protein: CATSPGNSNQPQHF.

This sequence joins TRBV6-2 or TRBV6-3 and TRBJ1-2; D gene ambiguous. CDR3 length: 15 amino acids. V gave up 6 bases and J gave up 5 bases, with 19 bases separating them. Germline V gene data show CDR1 as MNHEY and CDR2 as SVGEGT. The CDR3 here is CASSPITRTDYGYTF. The CDR3 coding sequence is TGTGCCAGCAGCCCAATTACCCGGACTGATTATGGCTACACCTTC.

This chain links TRBV2 with TRBJ1-1; D is ambiguous. The CDR3 is 14 amino acids. CDR1 is SNHLY, CDR2 FYNNEI, per germline. The V gene lost 4 bases and the J gene lost 1 base, with 10 bases spanning the gap. The CDR3 bases are TGTGCCAGCAGTGGCGGTGTGGGGAACACTGAAGCTTTCTTT. It is translated as CASSGGVGNTEAFF.

DNA for the CDR3: TGTGCCAGCAGCCAAGAAAGGAATTCACCCCTCCACTTT. As protein: CASSQERNSPLHF. The chain uses TRBV14 and TRBJ1-6; D is unclear. Trimming removed 0 bases from V and 7 bases from J, with 4 bases in between. Germline V gene lookup returns CDR1 SGHDN and CDR2 FVKESK. This CDR3 region has 13 residues. Based on the CDR3 plus reference TRBV14 and TRBJ1-6, the full variable domain is EAGVTQFPSHSVIEKGQTVTLRCDPISGHDNLYWYRRVMGKEIKFLLHFVKESKQDESGMPNNRFLAERTGGTYSTLKVQPAELEDSGVYFCASSQERNSPLHFGNGTRLTVT.

The chain combines TRBV6-5 with TRBJ1-2; TRBD1 matches at 9 bases. With V trimmed by 2 bases and J by 7 bases, 5 bases remained unmatched. The CDR3 covers 14 residues. Germline lookup yields CDR1 MNHEY and CDR2 SVGAGI. Written as DNA, the CDR3 is TGTGCCAGCAGTTACACGGGGACAGGGTTTGGCTACACCTTC. As protein: CASSYTGTGFGYTF.

V is TRBV5-6 and J is TRBJ2-7; D may be TRBD2 (5 bases). The germline V and J ends were trimmed by 4 bases and 6 bases, with 11 bases remaining between them. The germline gives CDR1 SGHDT, CDR2 YYEEEE. The CDR3 is 12 amino acids. CDR3 bases: TGTGCCAGCAGCCGCGGGCTAGGCGAGCAGTACGTC. This sequence encodes CASSRGLGEQYV.

In nucleotides, the CDR3 is TGTGCCAGCAGCCCGTGGGGGAACACTGAAGCTTTCTTT. Its protein product is CASSPWGNTEAFF. This chain uses TRBV5-5 with TRBJ1-1; D not resolved. The V gene's germline CDR1 is SGHKS and CDR2 YYEKEE (reference sequence). The V end was cut by 4 bases, the J end by 1 base, with 8 bases between. This CDR3 is built from 13 residues.

This chain connects TRBV24-1 to TRBJ2-5, with a tentative D call TRBD2 (6 bases). The CDR3 is made up of 19 amino acids. The V end lost 4 bases, the J end lost 5 bases, and 28 bases lay between the germline ends. Germline V lookup: CDR1 KGHDR, CDR2 SFDVKD. CDR3 sequence reads: CATSEGGGGALRVVETQYF. The CDR3 DNA follows: TGTGCCACCAGTGAGGGCGGTGGAGGGGCCCTAAGAGTGGTGGAGACCCAGTACTTC.

The chain has TRBV4-3 and TRBJ2-2; no firm D call. Germline V gene data show CDR1 as LGHNA and CDR2 as YSLEER. Between the trimmed V and J ends, which lost 0 bases and 5 bases, there was a span of 4 bases. This CDR3 has 13 residues. The CDR3 region is CASSQDITGELFF. In nucleotides, the CDR3 is TGCGCCAGCAGCCAAGATATTACCGGGGAGCTGTTTTTT.

V usage is TRBV3-1 (or the pseudogene TRBV3-2) and J usage is TRBJ2-1; the match to TRBD1 covers 8 bases. The CDR3 is 17 amino acids. V shed 0 bases, J shed 5 bases, and the junction held 9 bases outside the gene matches. Germline CDR1 LGHDT, CDR2 YNNKEL (reference sequence). CDR3 in amino acids: CASSQDPGRGRHNEQFF. The CDR3 DNA reads TGTGCCAGCAGCCAAGATCCGGGCAGGGGGCGTCACAATGAGCAGTTCTTC.

V gene TRBV25-1 combines with J gene TRBJ2-1, with D perhaps assigned TRBD1 or TRBD2 (6 bases each). The germline V and J ends were trimmed by 7 bases and 9 bases, with 16 bases remaining between them. This CDR3 spans 13 amino acids. Germline CDR1 MGHDK, CDR2 SYGVNS. The chain's CDR3 is CASTPGGGREQFF. The CDR3 DNA sequence: TGTGCCAGCACTCCCGGAGGGGGTCGTGAGCAGTTCTTC.

V and J are TRBV7-8 and TRBJ1-3, with D hard to call. The V end was cut by 1 base, the J end by 1 base, with 8 bases between. Germline CDR1 reads SGHVS; CDR2 reads FQNEAQ. The CDR3 consists of 15 residues. Here the CDR3 DNA reads TGTGCCAGCAGCTTAGGCGGCGGTTCTGGAAACACCATATATTTT. It specifies CASSLGGGSGNTIYF. Full variable domain (outside the CDR3, taken from reference TRBV7-8 and TRBJ1-3): GAGVSQSPRYKVAKRGQDVALRCDPISGHVSLFWYQQALGQGPEFLTYFQNEAQLDKSGLPSDRFFAERPEGSVSTLKIQRTQQEDSAVYLCASSLGGGSGNTIYFGEGSWLTVV.

The rearrangement links TRBV6-5 to TRBJ2-7; D may be TRBD2 (7 bases). Germline CDR1 is MNHEY and CDR2 is SVGAGI. Between the trimmed V and J ends, which lost 7 bases and 1 base, there was a span of 14 bases. The CDR3 is made up of 14 amino acids. The CDR3 DNA follows: TGTGCCAGCACCCGAGGGGGAGGGTCCTACGAGCAGTACGTC. Its translation: CASTRGGGSYEQYV.

The gene calls are TRBV29-1 and TRBJ2-5, with D uncertain. This CDR3 contains 14 residues. Trimming took 6 bases from V and 5 from J, leaving 19 bases between them. Germline V gene sequence: CDR1 SQVTM, CDR2 ANQGSEA. CDR3 coding DNA: TGCAGCGTCCTCCCAAGGGCCGGCGAGGAGACCCAGTACTTC. Residues: CSVLPRAGEETQYF.

The chain is built from TRBV10-3 and TRBJ1-1; D gene uncertain. CDR3 size: 12 residues. Germline CDR1 and CDR2: ENHRY and SYGVKD. Trimming stripped 8 bases from V and 1 base from J, with 8 bases between. The CDR3 bases are TGTGCCATCCAAGCGGGGAACACTGAAGCTTTCTTT. This gives the protein CAIQAGNTEAFF.

This clone came up a few times. The chain carries TRBV19 and TRBJ1-2; D call uncertain. The CDR3 is made up of 12 amino acids. Trimming took off 7 bases at V and 4 bases at J, with 10 bases between the two ends. Germline assignment: CDR1 LNHDA and CDR2 SQIVND (reference sequence). The CDR3 region has the DNA TGTGCCAGTAATGGAGGGAGCTATGGCTACACCTTC. Residues: CASNGGSYGYTF.

This rearrangement joins TRBV7-2 to TRBJ2-1; 7 bases are shared with TRBD1. The CDR3 has 15 amino acids. Per the germline V gene, CDR1 is SGHTA and CDR2 is FQGNSA. V trimming: 4 bases; J trimming: 0 bases; junction bases outside the gene matches: 3. The CDR3 sequence is CASSSAGGSYNEQFF. DNA of the CDR3: TGTGCCAGCAGCTCCGCAGGGGGCTCCTACAATGAGCAGTTCTTC.

The chain is built from TRBV9 and TRBJ2-3; 14 positions agree with TRBD2. This CDR3 comprises 20 residues. Trimming cost V 0 bases and J 3 bases; bases outside gene matches: 12. The V gene's germline CDR1 is SGDLS and CDR2 YYNGEE. The DNA for the CDR3 is TGTGCCAGCAGCGTAGGGGCCGCGACTAGCGGGGGGGTTGTGACAGATACGCAGTATTTT. Protein: CASSVGAATSGGVVTDTQYF.

The gene calls are TRBV7-2 and TRBJ1-2; D is ambiguous. Germline assignment: CDR1 SGHTA and CDR2 FQGNSA. This CDR3 contains 15 residues. Trimming left V 5 bases short and J 1 base short, with 14 bases between. The CDR3 region has the DNA TGTGCCAGCAGCCCAGAGGCCGGGATTAACTATGGCTACACCTTC. Its protein is CASSPEAGINYGYTF.

The V call is TRBV6-5, the J call TRBJ2-7; 11 nucleotides agree with TRBD1. Germline trimming cut 4 bases from V and 6 bases from J; bases unmatched to any gene: 8. The CDR3 runs 15 residues. The germline V gene has CDR1 MNHEY and CDR2 SVGAGI. The CDR3 spells CASSSPGQGAFEQYV. The DNA of the CDR3 is TGTGCCAGCAGTTCTCCAGGACAGGGGGCTTTCGAGCAGTACGTC.

This clone was found once. This chain joins TRBV2 and TRBJ1-1; a possible D gene is TRBD1 (6 bases). This CDR3 region has 15 residues. Trimming pared 7 bases from V and 0 bases from J, leaving 15 bases between. Germline assignment: CDR1 SNHLY and CDR2 FYNNEI. The CDR3 region is CASNLEDRLNTEAFF. DNA for the CDR3: TGTGCCAGCAATCTTGAGGACAGATTGAACACTGAAGCTTTCTTT.

This rearrangement joins TRBV5-6 to TRBJ2-5, with D possibly being TRBD2 (6 bases). CDR3 size: 15 residues. Trimming removed 4 bases at V and 2 bases at J, with 15 bases between. Germline V gene data show CDR1 as SGHDT and CDR2 as YYEEEE. CDR3 in DNA: TGTGCCAGCAGCCCTGGGGGGACGGTTCAAGAGACCCAGTACTTC. Protein: CASSPGGTVQETQYF.